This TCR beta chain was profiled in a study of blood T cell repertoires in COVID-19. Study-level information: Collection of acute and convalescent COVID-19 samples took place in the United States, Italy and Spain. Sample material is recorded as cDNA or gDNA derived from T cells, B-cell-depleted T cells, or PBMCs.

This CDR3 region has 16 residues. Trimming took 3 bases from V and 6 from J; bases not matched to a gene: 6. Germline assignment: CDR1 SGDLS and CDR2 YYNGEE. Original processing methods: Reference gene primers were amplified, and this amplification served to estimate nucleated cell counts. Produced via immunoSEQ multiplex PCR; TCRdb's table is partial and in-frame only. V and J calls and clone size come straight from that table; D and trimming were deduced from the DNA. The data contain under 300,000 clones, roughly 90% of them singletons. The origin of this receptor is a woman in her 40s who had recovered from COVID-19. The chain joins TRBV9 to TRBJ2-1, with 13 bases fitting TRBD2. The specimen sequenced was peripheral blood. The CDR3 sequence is CASSAPGTSGTNEQFF. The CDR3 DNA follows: TGTGCCAGCAGCGCCCCCGGGACTAGCGGGACCAATGAGCAGTTCTTC.